Listed below are T cell receptor beta chains from one sample, sequenced in a study of T cell responses to AZD1222 COVID-19 vaccine. Sequenced by immunoSEQ multiplex PCR; TCRdb stores in-frame clones only, minus some. The sample shows roughly 130,000 clones, around 90% of them seen only once. The sample was peripheral blood, taken on day 0 of MenACWY control vaccination. These TCRs come from an adult in good health. Each CDR3 is given with its conserved first and last residue. The D gene is left open where the match is weak. Some rows mark clone size as missing; the rest say once, few, many or name a class of expanded clone.

d_gene,abundance,j_gene,v_gene,CDR3aa,CDR3nt
.,.,TRBJ1-6,TRBV5-1,CASSSDSTYNSPLHF,TGCGCCAGCAGCTCTGACAGCACGTATAATTCACCCCTCCACTTT
.,.,TRBJ1-6,TRBV16,CASSPDTGSGNSPLHF,TGTGCCAGCAGCCCAGATACGGGGTCGGGTAATTCACCCCTCCACTTT
TRBD1,.,TRBJ2-2,TRBV2,CASKGATGELFF,TGTGCCAGCAAGGGGGCCACCGGGGAGCTGTTTTTT
.,.,TRBJ1-2,TRBV24-1,CATSVWGGGYTF,TGTGCCACCAGTGTTTGGGGCGGGGGCTACACCTTC
.,.,TRBJ2-1,TRBV24-1,CATSGRGVSEGFNEQFF,TGTGCCACCAGTGGCCGAGGGGTGTCGGAGGGGTTCAATGAGCAGTTCTTC
TRBD1,.,TRBJ1-2,TRBV28,CASRQGQGYGYTF,TGTGCCAGCAGGCAGGGACAGGGGTATGGCTACACCTTC
TRBD1,.,TRBJ1-3,TRBV29-1,CSAGGPGNTIYF,TGCAGCGCAGGGGGTCCTGGAAACACCATATATTTT
.,.,TRBJ2-7,TRBV6-1,CASSEGGSSYEQYF,TGTGCCAGCAGTGAAGGGGGCAGCTCCTACGAGCAGTACTTC
.,.,TRBJ2-2,TRBV7-2,CASTLKVRGAGELFF,TGTGCCAGCACCCTCAAAGTGAGGGGCGCCGGGGAGCTGTTTTTT
.,.,TRBJ1-4,TRBV2,CASSGEGTLNEKLFF,TGTGCCAGCAGTGGGGAGGGCACCTTAAATGAAAAACTGTTTTTT
.,.,TRBJ2-3,TRBV5-5,CASSLRTGTDTQYF,TGTGCCAGCAGCTTGAGAACCGGCACAGATACGCAGTATTTT
.,.,TRBJ2-7,TRBV9,CASSVDGGISYEQYF,TGTGCCAGCAGCGTAGATGGAGGAATCTCCTACGAGCAGTACTTC
.,.,TRBJ2-7,TRBV9,CASSVEASVYYEQYF,TGTGCCAGCAGCGTAGAGGCTAGCGTGTACTACGAGCAGTACTTC
.,.,TRBJ1-5,TRBV19,CASSTSYWGNQPQHF,TGTGCCAGTAGTACTAGTTACTGGGGCAATCAGCCCCAGCATTTT
TRBD2,.,TRBJ2-3,TRBV5-4,CAIRTSGFYTDTQYF,TGTGCCATACGGACTAGCGGATTTTACACAGATACGCAGTATTTT
.,few,TRBJ1-2,TRBV28,CASGVNYGYTF,TGTGCCAGCGGGGTAAACTATGGCTACACCTTC
.,.,TRBJ1-1,TRBV28,CASSSRVYDPFF,TGTGCCAGCAGTTCCCGGGTCTACGATCCTTTCTTT
.,.,TRBJ1-5,TRBV19,CASSPGRGNQPQHF,TGTGCCAGTAGTCCCGGCAGGGGCAATCAGCCCCAGCATTTT
TRBD2,.,TRBJ2-7,TRBV7-8,CASSRATSGSSYEQYF,TGTGCCAGCAGCCGAGCCACTAGCGGAAGCTCCTACGAGCAGTACTTC
TRBD2,.,TRBJ2-1,TRBV4-1,CASGNAGGPVLNEQFF,TGCGCCAGCGGCAATGCGGGAGGGCCAGTCCTCAATGAGCAGTTCTTC
.,once,TRBJ1-5,TRBV6-1,CASSEVQGPVNQPQHF,TGTGCCAGCAGTGAAGTCCAGGGGCCCGTCAATCAGCCCCAGCATTTT
.,.,TRBJ1-4,TRBV6-5,CASTPVRRGKLFF,TGTGCCAGCACCCCGGTCCGGCGCGGGAAACTGTTTTTT
.,.,TRBJ2-7,TRBV12-3/TRBV12-4,CASSSHSYEQYF,TGTGCCAGCAGTTCCCATTCCTACGAGCAGTACTTC
.,.,TRBJ2-7,TRBV6-2/TRBV6-3,CASSLTGTSSYEQYF,TGTGCCAGCAGTTTGACCGGGACATCTTCCTACGAGCAGTACTTC